Shown below are 15 T cell receptor beta chains from a single sample sequenced in a study of ipilimumab plus nivolumab after autologous stem cell transplantation. Clones were read by immunoSEQ multiplex PCR, and TCRdb kept only the in-frame ones, dropping some. This sample has 15,000 to 20,000 clones, with around 81% found just once. The starting material was PBMCs, obtained in a trial of ipilimumab plus nivolumab as post-transplant consolidation. Receptors were obtained from a male donor with diffuse large B-cell lymphoma.

The rearrangement joins TRBV9 to TRBJ1-5; D gene ambiguous. Germline values: CDR1 SGDLS, CDR2 YYNGEE. The CDR3 sequence is 16 residues long. Trimming stripped 0 bases from V and 0 bases from J, with 10 bases between. Here the CDR3 DNA reads TGTGCCAGCAGCGTAGGCTCAGGCTATAGCAATCAGCCCCAGCATTTT. Translating it yields CASSVGSGYSNQPQHF.

In nucleotides, the CDR3 is TGTGCCAGCAGCTTAGTTGCGTTCGGGACAGGCTTGACCGGGGAGCTGTTTTTT. Its protein is CASSLVAFGTGLTGELFF. The V and J genes are TRBV7-2 and TRBJ2-2, with TRBD1 identical over 8 bases. Trimming removed 1 base from V and 5 bases from J; junction bases left unmatched: 12. Germline lookup yields CDR1 SGHTA and CDR2 FQGNSA. The CDR3 totals 18 residues.

The chain recombines TRBV19 with TRBJ1-4; TRBD1 matches at 7 bases. Germline V gene sequence: CDR1 LNHDA, CDR2 SQIVND (reference sequence). The V gene end was trimmed by 0 bases and the J gene end by 5 bases; junction bases not matched to a gene: 6. The CDR3 is 16 amino acids. The CDR3 sequence: CASSIDSGTANEKLFF. For the CDR3, the DNA is TGTGCCAGTAGTATAGATTCCGGGACAGCGAATGAAAAACTGTTTTTT.

The chain combines TRBV11-2 with TRBJ1-2; the D is unclear. This CDR3 spans 13 amino acids. V was pared by 6 bases and J by 4 bases, with 12 bases between. Germline V CDR1 and CDR2: SGHAT, FQNNGV. The CDR3 spells CASSSSPLYGYTF. CDR3 bases: TGTGCCAGCAGTTCCAGCCCCCTCTATGGCTACACCTTC.

The gene calls are TRBV19 and TRBJ2-7; perhaps TRBD2 as D (6 bases). Per the germline V gene, CDR1 is LNHDA and CDR2 is SQIVND (reference sequence). The CDR3 runs 16 residues. V lost 5 bases, J lost 3 bases, and 20 bases lay in between. The CDR3 DNA follows: TGTGCCAGTAGTCCTCGTGAATGGGAGGCGCACTACGAGCAGTACTTC. Translation gives CASSPREWEAHYEQYF. Looking up the rest from reference TRBV19 and TRBJ2-7 gives the full variable domain: DGGITQSPKYLFRKEGQNVTLSCEQNLNHDAMYWYRQDPGQGLRLIYYSQIVNDFQKGDIAEGYSVSREKKESFPLTVTSAQKNPTAFYLCASSPREWEAHYEQYFGPGTRLTVT.

The chain links TRBV21-1 to TRBJ2-1; the table names TRBD2, a call not compared with the DNA. TRBV21-1 is a listed pseudogene. There are 16 residues in the CDR3. CDR3 coding DNA: TGTGCCAGCAGCAAAGTAAACCGGGTCCAACGAGGTGAGCAGTTCTTC. Translation: CASSKVNRVQRGEQFF.

The CDR3 nucleotides are TGTGCCAGCAGCTTAGTCTACACCCCGAGCTCCTACAATGAGCAGTTCTTC. Residues: CASSLVYTPSSYNEQFF. V gene TRBV7-3 combines with J gene TRBJ2-1; D remains unclear. The CDR3 loop spans 17 amino acids. Trimming took 2 bases from V and 0 from J, leaving 14 bases between them. CDR1 is SGHTA, CDR2 FQGTGA, per germline. Full variable domain (remainder filled in from reference TRBV7-3 and TRBJ2-1): GAGVSQTPSNKVTEKGKYVELRCDPISGHTALYWYRQSLGQGPEFLIYFQGTGAADDSGLPNDRFFAVRPEGSVSTLKIQRTERGDSAVYLCASSLVYTPSSYNEQFFGPGTRLTVL.

The rearrangement links TRBV6-5 to TRBJ2-5; D is perhaps TRBD1 or TRBD2 (5 bases each). Per germline, CDR1 MNHEY and CDR2 SVGAGI. CDR3 length: 15 residues. V was shortened by 6 bases and J by 4 bases, with 18 bases between the two germline ends. CDR3 in DNA: TGTGCCAGCAGCCCCACTGGGGGTGCGGGAGAGACCCAGTACTTC. It codes for CASSPTGGAGETQYF.

The gene calls are TRBV9 and TRBJ1-2; 7 nucleotides match TRBD1. The junction had 5 bases not matched to a gene; V was cut back by 2 bases and J by 7 bases. The CDR3 covers 13 residues. Germline loops: CDR1 SGDLS, CDR2 YYNGEE. The CDR3 nucleotides are TGTGCCAGCAGCGTCGACAGGGTCTCTGGCTACACCTTC. The encoded protein is CASSVDRVSGYTF.

By share, this clone ranks as medium-sized (0.01 to 0.1%). The gene calls are TRBV30 and TRBJ2-7, with TRBD1 matching over 9 bases. The CDR3 sequence is 14 residues long. From germline, CDR1 is GTSNPN and CDR2 SVGIG (reference sequence). The V and J ends lost 2 bases and 4 bases, in that order; junction bases with no gene match: 6. The CDR3 bases are TGTGCCTGGAGTTCACAGGGGGCAGCTTACGAGCAGTACTTC. Translation gives CAWSSQGAAYEQYF.

The rearrangement joins TRBV30 to TRBJ2-6; 8 nucleotides line up with TRBD1. The germline V gene has CDR1 GTSNPN and CDR2 SVGIG (reference sequence). The CDR3 consists of 17 residues. Trimming at V came to 4 bases and at J to 1 base, leaving 9 bases not matched to a gene. The CDR3 region has the DNA TGTGCCTGGACCCGAGGACAGGGCAAATCTGGGGCCAACGTCCTGACTTTC. Its translation: CAWTRGQGKSGANVLTF.

This chain uses TRBV28 with TRBJ1-2, with D possibly being TRBD1 (5 bases). V lost 4 bases and J lost 8, with 29 bases in between. Germline V gene lookup returns CDR1 MDHEN and CDR2 SYDVKM. The CDR3 covers 18 residues. The CDR3 DNA reads TGTGCCAGCAGTTCTCGATCGGGCGGAGGGACGGCCGTTTGGGGCTACACCTTC. Translated, it gives CASSSRSGGGTAVWGYTF.

CDR3 sequence (DNA): TGTGCCAGCAGCGTAGAGGAGGGTACTAATGAAAAACTGTTTTTT. Translating it yields CASSVEEGTNEKLFF. The chain has TRBV9 and TRBJ1-4; D gene unclear. V was cut by 0 bases and J by 2 bases, with 8 bases left in between. CDR1 is SGDLS and CDR2 is YYNGEE in the germline V gene. The CDR3 length is 15 residues.

This clone counts as medium-sized. The rearrangement uses TRBV19 and TRBJ1-6; 9 bases agree with TRBD1. Germline CDR1 LNHDA, CDR2 SQIVND (reference sequence). CDR3 length equals 15 residues. V was clipped by 9 bases and J by 9 bases; unmatched bases: 12. This CDR3 is CASQARDRALSPLHF. The DNA of the CDR3 is TGTGCCAGCCAAGCCCGGGACAGGGCTCTTTCACCCCTCCACTTT.

V usage is TRBV19 and J usage is TRBJ1-4, with D maybe TRBD1 (6 bases). Trimming removed 5 bases from V and 8 bases from J, with 24 bases in between. This CDR3 region has 17 residues. CDR1 LNHDA and CDR2 SQIVND come from the germline V gene (reference sequence). CDR3 residues: CASSGKQGFFGWEKLFF. The CDR3 region has the DNA TGTGCCAGTAGTGGTAAACAGGGTTTTTTCGGTTGGGAAAAACTGTTTTTT.